This entry lists 21 T cell receptor beta chains sequenced from one sample in a study of blood T cell repertoires in COVID-19. Using immunoSEQ multiplex PCR, the repertoire was profiled, and TCRdb retains in-frame clones only, with some absent. In the table there are more than 45,000 clones, under 90% of which are singletons. The sequenced material came from peripheral blood. These receptors were taken from an older woman with acute or convalescent COVID-19.

The chain links TRBV11-2 to TRBJ2-7; D not resolved. Germline CDR1 reads SGHAT; CDR2 reads FQNNGV. This CDR3 is 14 amino acids long. With 0 bases removed from V and 6 bases from J, the gap between germline ends came to 12 bases. In nucleotides, the CDR3 is TGTGCCAGCAGCTTAGACAGGTGGGCTGGCGAGCAGTACTTC. This sequence encodes CASSLDRWAGEQYF. The full variable domain, its missing parts supplied by reference TRBV11-2 and TRBJ2-7, is EAGVAQSPRYKIIEKRQSVAFWCNPISGHATLYWYQQILGQGPKLLIQFQNNGVVDDSQLPKDRFSAERLKGVDSTLKIQPAKLEDSAVYLCASSLDRWAGEQYFGPGTRLTVT.

DNA of the CDR3: TGTGCCAGCAGCCCTGGCGGGAACACCGGGGAGCTGTTTTTT. Translating gives CASSPGGNTGELFF. The chain uses TRBV7-3 and TRBJ2-2; D uncertain. Germline CDR1 is SGHTA and CDR2 is FQGTGA. The length of the CDR3 is 14 residues. The V gene lost 5 bases and the J gene lost 1 base, with 8 bases spanning the gap.

This clone was counted between two and nine times. V usage is TRBV18 and J usage is TRBJ1-1; TRBD1 aligns across 11 bases. With V trimmed by 5 bases and J by 5 bases, 7 bases remained unmatched. This CDR3 is 15 amino acids long. Germline assignment: CDR1 KGHSH and CDR2 LQKENI. The CDR3 loop is CASSFRDRGITEAFF. In DNA form, the CDR3 reads TGTGCCAGCTCATTTCGGGACAGGGGGATAACTGAAGCTTTCTTT.

The V gene is TRBV7-8, the J gene TRBJ2-7, with unresolved D. The length of the CDR3 is 13 residues. CDR1 and CDR2 (germline): SGHVS, FQNEAQ. V was pared by 5 bases and J by 2 bases, with 10 bases between. The CDR3, as DNA: TGTGCCAGCAGCCATCCATCAGCCTACGAGCAGTACTTC. Translating gives CASSHPSAYEQYF. Full variable domain (rest looked up from reference TRBV7-8 and TRBJ2-7): GAGVSQSPRYKVAKRGQDVALRCDPISGHVSLFWYQQALGQGPEFLTYFQNEAQLDKSGLPSDRFFAERPEGSVSTLKIQRTQQEDSAVYLCASSHPSAYEQYFGPGTRLTVT.

This sequence joins TRBV7-2 and TRBJ2-5, with TRBD1 as a possible D gene (5 bases). This CDR3 is built from 13 residues. The germline V gene has CDR1 SGHTA and CDR2 FQGNSA. V lost 3 bases and J 2 bases, leaving 7 bases between the germline ends. CDR3 region: CASSFRDQETQYF. The CDR3 nucleotides are TGTGCCAGCAGCTTCAGGGATCAAGAGACCCAGTACTTC.

The V gene is TRBV6-2 or TRBV6-3, the J gene TRBJ1-2; a weak D match, TRBD1 (6 bases). Germline CDR1 and CDR2: MNHEY and SVGEGT. The CDR3 has 15 residues. V lost 6 bases and J lost 4, with 18 bases in between. For the CDR3, the DNA is TGTGCCAGCAGCCCCGGACAGCTTCAAATCTATGGCTACACCTTC. It specifies CASSPGQLQIYGYTF.

J is TRBJ2-5 and V is TRBV7-3, with 7 nucleotides matching TRBD2. CDR1 SGHTA and CDR2 FQGTGA come from the germline V gene. The CDR3 runs to 14 residues. V gave up 4 bases and J gave up 5 bases; unmatched junction bases: 7. CDR3 sequence: CASSSRTRGETQYF. The CDR3, as DNA: TGTGCCAGCAGCTCGCGGACTAGGGGTGAGACCCAGTACTTC.

The chain combines TRBV5-5 with TRBJ2-1; tentatively, D is TRBD1 (5 bases). Germline loops: CDR1 SGHKS, CDR2 YYEKEE (reference sequence). V shed 0 bases and J shed 9 bases, with 19 bases lying between them. This CDR3 spans 16 amino acids. The CDR3 region is CASSLAPGNPLGEQFF. Written as DNA, the CDR3 is TGTGCCAGCAGCTTGGCCCCAGGGAACCCTCTCGGTGAGCAGTTCTTC.

The V call is TRBV7-2, the J call TRBJ2-5, with D perhaps matching TRBD1 (5 bases). The CDR3 is 14 amino acids. Germline values: CDR1 SGHTA, CDR2 FQGNSA. Between the trimmed V and J ends, which lost 1 base and 7 bases, there was a span of 13 bases. CDR3 coding DNA: TGTGCCAGCAGCTTAGGGGGCAGGGCAGGGACCCAGTACTTC. This encodes CASSLGGRAGTQYF.

The V and J genes are TRBV7-2 and TRBJ2-3; D is perhaps TRBD2 (5 bases). The CDR3 totals 14 residues. The V and J ends lost 4 bases and 8 bases respectively, with 16 bases between them. Germline V CDR1 and CDR2: SGHTA, FQGNSA. The CDR3 protein is CASSSEGSSRTQYF. Here the CDR3 DNA reads TGTGCCAGCAGCTCCGAGGGTAGTTCCCGTACGCAGTATTTT.

The V call is TRBV7-3, the J call TRBJ2-7; 10 bases match TRBD2. The germline gives CDR1 SGHTA, CDR2 FQGTGA. The CDR3 covers 15 residues. The V segment lost 2 bases and the J segment 3 bases; nucleotides outside the gene matches: 4. This CDR3 is CASSLFGLADYEQYF. The CDR3 nucleotides are TGTGCCAGCAGCTTATTCGGACTAGCGGACTACGAGCAGTACTTC.

The chain is built from TRBV2 and TRBJ2-7, with TRBD2 identical over 8 bases. CDR1 and CDR2 from the germline V gene are SNHLY and FYNNEI. J lost 3 bases, V lost 8 bases, and 9 bases had no gene match. The CDR3 totals 14 residues. For the CDR3, the DNA is TGTGCCAGCGGATTGCGGGGGGATATCTACGAGCAGTACTTC. This translates into CASGLRGDIYEQYF.

This clone was counted a single time. This chain connects TRBV21-1 to TRBJ2-2; the DNA was not used to check the table's D call, TRBD2. TRBV21-1 is noted as a pseudogene. The CDR3 covers 18 residues. As DNA, the CDR3 is TGTGCCAGCAGCAAAGCGGGGGGAGCGGGAGGGGACACCGGGGAGCTGTTTTTT. Translated: CASSKAGGAGGDTGELFF.

This clone was counted only a few times. The germline gene is not matched at one end of the junction; a read error may be the cause. This rearrangement joins TRBV5-6 to TRBJ2-1; TRBD2 agrees at 10 bases. CDR1 is SGHDT, CDR2 YYEEEE, per germline. This CDR3 contains 13 residues. The chain's CDR3 is CASSLVTSGSLLF. The CDR3 bases are TGTGCCAGCAGCTTGGTGACTAGCGGGTCGCTACTCTTC.

The chain is built from TRBV7-2 and TRBJ2-2; D might be TRBD1 (5 bases). The germline CDR1 and CDR2 sequences are SGHTA and FQGNSA. The CDR3 has 16 residues. V lost 8 bases and J lost 4, with 20 bases in between. In DNA form, the CDR3 reads TGTGCCAGCCGCCCTCTAACAGGAGACTCCACCGGGGAGCTGTTTTTT. As protein: CASRPLTGDSTGELFF.

The chain joins TRBV19 to TRBJ2-3; the D gene is possibly TRBD1 (5 bases). In germline, CDR1 is LNHDA, CDR2 SQIVND (reference sequence). CDR3 length: 13 amino acids. V shed 3 bases and J shed 6 bases, with 10 bases lying between them. In DNA, the CDR3 is TGTGCCAGTAGTATGGGCGGACACGATACGCAGTATTTT. This gives the protein CASSMGGHDTQYF.

The J gene is TRBJ1-6, the V gene TRBV1; the D call of TRBD1 is as the table states it, not checked on the DNA. TRBV1 counts as a pseudogene. CDR3 length: 17 amino acids. The CDR3 reads CTSSQGQANSYNSPLHF. In DNA form, the CDR3 reads TGCACCAGCAGCCAAGGACAGGCCAACTCCTATAATTCACCCCTCCACTTT.

The V call is TRBV5-4, the J call TRBJ2-7, with D perhaps matching TRBD1 (5 bases). The ends were cut back, 4 bases at V and 3 bases at J, with 11 bases in the middle. In germline, CDR1 is SGHNT, CDR2 YYREEE (reference sequence). The CDR3 has 13 amino acids. CDR3 sequence reads: CASSRGFFYEQYF. CDR3 coding DNA: TGTGCCAGCAGCAGGGGATTCTTCTACGAGCAGTACTTC.

The chain employs TRBV5-1 and TRBJ2-5, with TRBD2 matching over 8 bases. V lost 1 base and J lost 4; bases outside the gene matches: 3. Looked up from germline, CDR1 is SGHRS and CDR2 is YFSETQ. This CDR3 has 14 amino acids. The CDR3 nucleotides are TGCGCCAGCAGCTTGAGCGGGGGCCGAGAGACCCAGTACTTC. This sequence encodes CASSLSGGRETQYF.

Only one count was recorded for this clone. This chain joins TRBV3-1 (or the pseudogene TRBV3-2) and TRBJ1-1; D is possibly TRBD1 (5 bases). This CDR3 is built from 12 residues. Trimming left V 4 bases short and J 7 bases short, with 10 bases between. The germline V gene has CDR1 LGHDT and CDR2 YNNKEL (reference sequence). The CDR3 DNA reads as TGTGCCAGCAGCCCGACCGGGGGTGAAGCTTTCTTT. Its translation: CASSPTGGEAFF.

The chain couples TRBV5-6 to TRBJ1-1; no firm D call. V was cut by 1 base and J by 4 bases, with 5 bases left in between. The CDR3 has 12 residues. CDR1 and CDR2 from the germline V gene are SGHDT and YYEEEE. The CDR3 is CASSLRSTEAFF. Here the CDR3 DNA reads TGTGCCAGCAGCTTGCGTTCCACTGAAGCTTTCTTT.